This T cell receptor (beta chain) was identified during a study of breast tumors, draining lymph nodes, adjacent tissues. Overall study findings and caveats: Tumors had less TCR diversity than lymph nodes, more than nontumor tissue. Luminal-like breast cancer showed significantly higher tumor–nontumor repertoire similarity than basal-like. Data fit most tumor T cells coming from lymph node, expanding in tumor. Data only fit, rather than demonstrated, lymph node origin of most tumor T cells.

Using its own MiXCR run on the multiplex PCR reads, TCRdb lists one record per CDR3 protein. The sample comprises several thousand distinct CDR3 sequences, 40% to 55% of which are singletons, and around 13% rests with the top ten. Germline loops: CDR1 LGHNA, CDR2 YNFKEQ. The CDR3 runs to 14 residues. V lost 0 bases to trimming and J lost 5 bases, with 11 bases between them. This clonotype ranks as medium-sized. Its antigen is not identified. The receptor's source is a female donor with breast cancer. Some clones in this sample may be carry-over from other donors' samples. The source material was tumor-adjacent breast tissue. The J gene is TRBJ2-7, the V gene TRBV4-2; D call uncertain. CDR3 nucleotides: TGTGCCAGCAGCCAAGATATTTCGGTAGACGAGCAGTACTTC. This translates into CASSQDISVDEQYF.